Shown below are 6 T cell receptor beta chains from a single sample sequenced in a study of tissue T cells after allogeneic stem cell transplantation. Documented time point: mouse harvest day 7 after allogeneic transplant. Each mouse received 10^7 T-cell-depleted marrow cells plus 10^6 splenic CD5+ T cells by tail vein. Here immunoSEQ multiplex PCR was the method, and the copy in TCRdb shows in-frame clones only, minus some. The sample lists around 7,500 clones; roughly 51% were seen once. Sequenced material: gut tissue. These TCRs come from a female BALB/c mouse given C57BL/6 T cells with graft-versus-host disease after an allogeneic hematopoietic cell transplant.

Concerning this clone itself: Gene names and germline refer to mouse. The read finishes 1 residue shy of the CDR3 end, and the germline J gene is used to complete it. The chain combines TRBV13-1 with TRBJ1-1, with D perhaps TRBD1 (5 bases). The germline V gene has CDR1 NSHNY and CDR2 SYGAGN. The CDR3 extends over 15 amino acids. Trimming removed 1 base from V and 1 base from J, with 11 bases in between. CDR3 loop: CASSDLQGGNTEVFF. Partial CDR3 DNA: TGTGCCAGCAGTGATCTTCAGGGAGGAAACACAGAAGTCTTC.

With respect to this clone: Gene names are mouse gene names. The read halts 1 residue ahead of the CDR3 end, with the missing end drawn from the germline J gene. The V call is TRBV3, the J call TRBJ2-3; possible D gene TRBD2, 5 bases. This CDR3 has 15 amino acids. The ends were cut back, 2 bases at V and 0 bases at J, with 9 bases in the middle. The germline CDR1 and CDR2 sequences are SNHLY and FYNGKV (reference sequence). This CDR3 is CASSLLGLSAETLYF. The CDR3 DNA, read in part, is TGTGCCAGCAGCTTACTGGGTCTTAGTGCAGAAACGCTGTAT.

This clone rates as medium-sized. All gene names here are mouse names. The read terminates 1 residue before the CDR3 end, so the remaining end is supplied by the germline J gene. The V gene is TRBV16, the J gene TRBJ1-1; TRBD1 agrees at 7 bases. The CDR3 totals 11 residues. With 5 bases clipped from V and 7 bases from J, the junction kept 1 base outside the gene matches. Germline-derived CDR1 and CDR2 are SGHSA and FRNQAP. CDR3 in amino acids: CASSQGGEVFF. Partial CDR3 DNA: TGTGCAAGCAGCCAGGGGGGAGAAGTCTTC.

About this clone itself: Mouse germline and gene names are used. The read terminates 1 residue before the CDR3 end, so the remaining end is supplied by the germline J gene. J is TRBJ2-7 and V is TRBV26; possibly TRBD1 for D (6 bases). This CDR3 is 12 amino acids long. Trimming cost V 4 bases and J 5 bases, with 9 bases left between them. The germline gives CDR1 KGHPV, CDR2 FQNQEV (reference sequence). CDR3 sequence reads: CASSPQGNEQYF. Incomplete CDR3 DNA: TGTGCCAGCAGTCCACAGGGAAATGAACAGTAC. Full variable domain (rest looked up from reference TRBV26 and TRBJ2-7): NSKVIQTPRYLVKGQGQKAKMRCIPEKGHPVVFWYQQNKNNEFKFLINFQNQEVLQQIDMTEKRFSAECPSNSPCSLEIQSSEAGDSALYLCASSPQGNEQYFGPGTRLTVL.

In regard to this clone: The listed genes are named as in mouse. The read ends 1 residue before the CDR3 terminus; that terminus is restored from the germline J gene. The V and J genes are TRBV1 and TRBJ1-3; 10 nucleotides line up with TRBD1. Trimming cost V 5 bases and J 10 bases; bases outside gene matches: 5. CDR3 length equals 13 residues. Germline values: CDR1 NSQYPW, CDR2 LRSPGD (reference sequence). CDR3 loop: CTCSPDRGRTLYF. The part of the CDR3 DNA that was read is TGCACCTGCAGTCCCGACAGGGGGCGAACGCTCTAT.

In the case of this clone: Mouse names are used for the genes. The CDR3 end is not reached by the read, which stops 1 residue before it; the germline J gene fills it in. The V call is TRBV21, the J call TRBJ1-3, with D unresolved. TRBV21 counts as an open reading frame of uncertain function. V dropped 2 bases and J dropped 0 bases, with 5 bases sitting between them. The CDR3 length is 14 residues. The CDR3 loop reads CASSQEGSGNTLYF. The CDR3 DNA, read in part, is TGTGCTAGCAGTCAAGAGGGTTCTGGAAATACGCTCTAT.